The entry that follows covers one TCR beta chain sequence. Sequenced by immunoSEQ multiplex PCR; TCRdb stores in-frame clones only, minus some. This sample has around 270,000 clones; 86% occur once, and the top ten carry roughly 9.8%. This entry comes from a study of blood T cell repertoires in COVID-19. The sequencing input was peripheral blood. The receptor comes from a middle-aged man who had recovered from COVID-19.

CDR3: CASSQQPSSLNEQFF. The CDR3 coding sequence is TGTGCCAGCTCTCAGCAGCCTTCTAGCCTCAATGAGCAGTTCTTC. The genes are TRBV18 and TRBJ2-1, with D possibly matching TRBD2 (5 bases). This CDR3 comprises 15 residues. The germline V gene has CDR1 KGHSH and CDR2 LQKENI. V was pared by 6 bases and J by 6 bases, with 18 bases between.